The present T cell receptor (beta chain) was sequenced within a study of cytomegalovirus exposure and HLA in healthy donors (dated by TCRdb to the late 2010s). For context, the study as a whole: An earlier analysis of roughly 570 of the donors reported under 300 Gb of sequence data and roughly 120 million unique TCR beta sequences obtained from about 179 million T cells. Because of strong linkage in the cohort, 5 or 6 DR-DQ haplotypes were treated as single units for association and clustering. The study was designed to test whether signatures of past pathogen exposure could be identified by cataloging public T cell receptors. HLA typing covered class I and class II loci at four-digit resolution. Of the roughly 410 genotyped donors, 81% were placed in the genetic ancestry cluster associated with self-reported Caucasian donors. Donor age, sex, ethnicity and CMV serostatus were compiled alongside the repertoire data. Genome-wide SNP genotypes for about 60% of the roughly 670 donors were used in a later genetic analysis, which treated that subset as a discovery cohort. The study used immunosequencing to profile the T cell repertoires of 666 subjects and linked those repertoires to cytomegalovirus serostatus. Rather than using new phenotypic data, the later analysis identified candidate immune exposures from TCR beta sequences and from how often those sequences occurred across donors. A later analysis re-examined previously published TCR beta repertoires from 500 to 700 donors and added high-resolution HLA genotyping to investigate patterns of TCR occurrence. An earlier analysis of 587 of the donors used high-throughput TCR beta sequencing to judge whether each TCR beta V gene segment behaved as functional or pseudogenic. Among about 400 genotyped donors of the cohort, an average of approximately 200,000 unique TCR beta nucleotide sequences was sequenced per donor, of which 15% to 20% were non-productive. Approximately 310 gigabases of sequencing data and approximately 93 million unique TCR sequences were included in an early release covering about 700 HLA-typed donors. A separate validation cohort of over 95 different subjects was used in addition to the roughly 620-subject first cohort. The study combined high-throughput TCR immunosequencing, statistical association of individual TCRs with disease status, and machine learning to predict cytomegalovirus infection status. The number of typed donors differed by locus: about 629-640 for A, B, C, DRB1 and DQB1; approximately 520 for DQA1; around 580 for DPA1; and roughly 490 for DPB1. All discovery cohort repertoires had been generated on a single sequencing platform. Overall study outcomes, separate from this receptor: In a later analysis, HLA-associated TCR beta chains were found to be more clonally expanded and to have lower generation probabilities than equally common non-associated chains. The presence/absence analyses assumed that sequencing depth was roughly uniform across donors, and that assumption may not be true. The cohort was sequenced for TCR beta chains only, and without alpha or paired-chain data the features that could be detected were limited. Some IMGT-functional V segments, including TRBV6-2 and TRBV6-3, could not be told apart with the 87-base-pair reads, so those segments were excluded. A group of highly shared sequence variants was considered likely to be a technical artifact of the sequencing pipeline. V-gene and J-gene trimming of TCR beta chains was associated with a missense DCLRE1C variant in a later genetic analysis, and the association was replicated in an independent cohort. Because HLA typing was missing for some donors at each locus, association tests included only the typed subset. At a false discovery rate of 0.05, a later analysis linked around 15,000 TCR beta sequences to specific HLA alleles. A further reported finding was that TCR beta sequences accurately predicted the HLA-A and HLA-B alleles for most subjects in the first cohort. According to a later genetic analysis, donors in an Asian-associated ancestry cluster had fewer N-insertions in productive TCRs than the approximately 630-donor mean. Strong co-occurrence of HLA alleles, especially DR and DQ, made assigning TCR associations to individual alleles difficult. Immune exposure information for the cohort was limited to CMV serostatus. In a later analysis, TCR association rates were found to vary across HLA loci, with the most associated TCRs seen for DRB1 alleles and the fewest for HLA-C alleles. The study gave a list of about 150 TCR beta chains associated with cytomegalovirus. A later analysis reported that several top co-occurrence clusters appeared linked to parvovirus B19, influenza, CMV and Epstein-Barr virus. Cytomegalovirus status was reported to be diagnosed by the classifier with high specificity and sensitivity in both the original and validation cohorts. Correlated functional status among segregating V segments might be attributable to linkage disequilibrium, but an unknown experimental factor could not be ruled out. Across donors, most TCR sequences were observed very rarely, whereas some public TCRs were present in many individuals. In vitro tests confirmed that three of the cytomegalovirus-associated TCR beta chains recognize cytomegalovirus antigens. Because counts were too low, fewer than 20 rarely observed V segments, including chromosome 9 orphons, were excluded from the earlier analysis of 587 of the donors. According to the authors, the approach could potentially be generalized to other disease states and immunological phenotypes. A later analysis found that most CMV-associated TCR beta chains appeared HLA-restricted, with HLA associations seemingly driven largely by CMV exposure. An earlier analysis of approximately 530 of the donors showed that most TCR beta V segments appeared in productive rearrangements either about 87% or about 30% of the time, which broadly matched IMGT annotations.

The library was prepared using the immunoSEQ multiplex PCR assay. A mixture of 60 forward primers for TCR Vbeta segments and 13 reverse primers for TCR Jbeta segments was used in the multiplex PCR. Amplification of the CDR3 region of rearranged TCR beta genes was performed with a multiplex PCR assay on genomic DNA. The Illumina HiSeq System was used to sequence the amplified TCR beta libraries as 87-base-pair reads. The study's own analysis went as follows. A later analysis counted approximately 84 million unique TCR beta chains across the 666 repertoires, and 9.5 million to 11 million of these chains were shared by at least two donors. To remove PCR and sequencing errors, raw reads were error-corrected and collapsed into unique sequences using a nearest-neighbor algorithm that merged closely related sequences. V, D and J gene segments were assigned by aligning CDR3 sequences to IMGT reference sequences. For a sequence to be retained, a match of at least six nucleotides to both a V gene segment and a J gene segment was required. A rearrangement counted as productive if the CDR3 had no stop codons and remained in frame with V and J, and every other rearrangement counted as non-productive. CDR3 was defined according to IMGT convention as the region running from the second conserved V-encoded cysteine to the conserved J-encoded phenylalanine. The earlier analysis of more than 450 of the donors excluded sequences that lacked an unambiguous match to a single V gene segment. In an earlier analysis of several hundred of the donors, V segments were called functional above 56.7% productive rearrangements and were called segregating when the between-donor standard deviation exceeded 5%. A statistical classification framework was built to diagnose cytomegalovirus status from the catalog of TCR beta chain sequences. In a later analysis, V and J genes were assigned by comparing TCR nucleotide sequences against IMGT/GENE-DB human TR gene sequences. In a later analysis, CDR3 sequences and most-parsimonious VDJ recombination scenarios were assigned using the TCRdist pipeline. In a later analysis, each TCR beta chain was defined by its CDR3 amino acid sequence together with its V-gene family, and reads lacking a unique V-gene family were excluded. To address suspected cross-contamination and a sequencing artifact, a later analysis removed 592 highly shared, low-generation-probability nucleotide sequences. In a later analysis, a clonal expansion index was calculated for each public chain from normalized within-repertoire ranks of inferred template counts. A later analysis computed generation probabilities with a VDJ recombination model fitted to out-of-frame rearrangements, and checked the results against IGoR. Hypergeometric tests were used in a later analysis to score TCR-TCR, TCR-HLA and TCR-CMV co-occurrence, with a repertoire-size bias correction applied to the TCR pairs. To estimate false discovery rates, a later analysis permuted the HLA or CMV assignments 20 times. A later analysis grouped co-occurring TCRs with DBSCAN, adding TCRdist sequence similarity when clustering within HLA-allele-positive subsets. Repertoires with fewer than 30,000 or more than 120,000 public chains were left out of co-occurrence clustering, as were four to six repertoires with anomalous nucleotide sharing. TCRdb obtained this table from immuneACCESS and retained in-frame rearrangements with V and J assigned. These tables miss some clones; where compared with another copy, unresolved V genes account for less than half of the shortfall, and the remainder is unexplained. The D gene and trimming were derived from the DNA, and the V and J assignments and clone size from that table. The sample table contains around 120,000 clones; only one count was recorded for roughly 80% of them. About 3.4% of the sample goes to the ten largest clones.

The cohort was made up of about 610 healthy bone marrow donors. At the time of sampling, every cohort member was nominally healthy, though immune exposures that went unrecorded were likely present. The donor was CMV seronegative and belonged to the group of under 400 seronegative cohort members. A peripheral blood sample was provided by each donor, and peripheral blood mononuclear cells were used for TCR beta sequencing. The Qiagen DNeasy Blood Extraction Kit was used to extract genomic DNA from the blood cell samples. A remark on this clone: The clone's antigen remains unknown. Per-base qualities were not stored, and no clone one base away is much larger.

Trimming accounts for 7 bases at V and 6 bases at J, while the number of junction bases matched to no gene is 4. Per the germline V gene (reference sequence), GTSNPN is the CDR1 and SVGIG is the CDR2. The CDR3 covers 12 residues, taking in both the cysteine and the phenylalanine. The DNA shown is the 36-base CDR3, in frame from base 1. Sequencing was done on a sample of PBMCs. The rearrangement joined TRBV30 to TRBJ1-2, and 11 junctional nucleotides match TRBD1. The receptor comes from a young man in good health and CMV-seronegative. The CDR3 is CAFGQGADGYTF. The nucleotides read TGTGCCTTTGGACAGGGGGCGGATGGCTACACCTTC.